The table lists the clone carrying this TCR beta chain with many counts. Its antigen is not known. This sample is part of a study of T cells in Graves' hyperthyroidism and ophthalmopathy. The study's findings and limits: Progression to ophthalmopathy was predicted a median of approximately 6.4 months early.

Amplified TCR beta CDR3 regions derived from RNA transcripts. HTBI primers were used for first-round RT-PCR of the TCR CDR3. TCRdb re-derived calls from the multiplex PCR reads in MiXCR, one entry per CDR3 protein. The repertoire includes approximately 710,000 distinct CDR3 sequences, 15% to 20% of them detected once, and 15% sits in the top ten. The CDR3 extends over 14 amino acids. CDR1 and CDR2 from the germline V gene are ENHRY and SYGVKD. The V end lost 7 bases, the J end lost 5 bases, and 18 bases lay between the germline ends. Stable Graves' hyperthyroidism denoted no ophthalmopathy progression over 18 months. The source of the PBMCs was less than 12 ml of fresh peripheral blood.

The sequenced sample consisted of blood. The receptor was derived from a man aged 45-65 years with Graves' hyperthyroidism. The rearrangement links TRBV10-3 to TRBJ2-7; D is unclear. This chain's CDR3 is CAIKAAPANHEQYF. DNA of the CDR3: TGTGCCATCAAAGCCGCCCCGGCGAACCACGAGCAGTACTTC.